Sequencing of this T cell receptor (beta chain) was carried out in a study of OX40 agonist ivuxolimab in advanced cancers. The table lists this clone with a count of one. Germline V gene sequence: CDR1 SGHTS, CDR2 YDEGEE. V lost 0 bases and J lost 5; bases outside the gene matches: 11. The CDR3 has 17 amino acids. The method was immunoSEQ multiplex PCR; TCRdb's version includes in-frame clones alone and lacks a portion of them. Of roughly 20,000 clones in the sample, about four fifths are singletons; the top ten hold roughly 32%. The chain carries TRBV5-8 and TRBJ2-5; TRBD2 agrees at 9 bases. Sequenced here: CD4+ or CD8+ T cells sorted from blood, sampled in a trial of the OX40 agonist ivuxolimab. The TCR comes from an adult with an advanced solid tumor such as melanoma, head and neck, liver or kidney cancer. CDR3 bases: TGTGCCAGCAGCTTGGAGGCTAGCGGGGAGGCGCGGGAGACCCAGTACTTC. Protein sequence: CASSLEASGEARETQYF.